One sample yielded the 3 T cell receptor beta chains listed below, sequenced in a study of regulatory T cells in long-lasting Graves disease. Arm-PCR with iRepertoire HTBI primers amplified the CDR3 regions for these TCR beta libraries. MiXCR, run by TCRdb on the multiplex PCR reads, gives a single entry per CDR3 protein. Of around 450,000 distinct CDR3 sequences listed, roughly 21% were seen once; the top ten hold 7% to 9%. Time point specified: persistent/refractory GD, antithyroid drugs over 5 years with positive TRAb. The authors made the TCR library using RNA they extracted from PBMCs. This sample comprised peripheral blood mononuclear cells (PBMCs), obtained when the disease was refractory, from a patient treated with antithyroid drugs. These receptors all come from a female donor with Graves disease.

The sample holds many counts of this clonotype. The chain joins TRBV6-1 to TRBJ1-2; possibly TRBD1 for D (5 bases). Germline V CDR1 and CDR2: MNHNS, SASEGT. The V end was cut by 6 bases, the J end by 2 bases, with 19 bases between. CDR3 length: 16 residues. CDR3 region: CASSWKRQRVNYGYTF. CDR3 nucleotide sequence: TGTGCCAGCAGCTGGAAACGACAGAGGGTCAACTATGGCTACACCTTC.

The count of this clonotype is one. V and J are TRBV7-9 and TRBJ2-7; D uncertain. Germline-derived CDR1 and CDR2 are SEHNR and FQNEAQ (reference sequence). The CDR3 is made up of 15 amino acids. Deletions cut 6 bases from V and 0 bases from J, with 15 bases between. The CDR3 nucleotides are TGTGCCAGCAGTCGGCCCCCGGACGGCTCCTACGAGCAGTACTTC. It yields the protein CASSRPPDGSYEQYF.

This clonotype was observed a handful of times. This sequence joins TRBV4-1 and TRBJ1-1; TRBD1 might be the D (5 bases). Germline loops: CDR1 MGHRA, CDR2 YSYEKL. The V end was cut by 2 bases, the J end by 5 bases, with 18 bases between. This CDR3 has 16 residues. The CDR3 protein is CASSQPLVTGGTEAFF. In nucleotides, the CDR3 is TGCGCCAGCAGCCAACCCCTTGTTACGGGGGGAACTGAAGCTTTCTTT.